This TCR beta chain was recovered during a study of control samples from healthy donors and cancer patients. The protocol was immunoSEQ multiplex PCR, while the TCRdb copy is restricted to in-frame clones and leaves out a portion. The table has about 100,000 clones, 80% to 90% seen once; the top ten hold more than 7%. CDR3 length: 16 amino acids. CDR1 and CDR2 from the germline V gene are SGHVS and FQNEAQ. Losses at the gene ends were 1 base for V and 1 base for J; bases not matched to a gene: 5. Sequences were obtained from blood. The sequence derives from a young man in good health. V is TRBV7-8 and J is TRBJ2-5; TRBD2 aligns across 8 bases. In DNA form, the CDR3 reads TGTGCCAGCAGCTTAGGGCTAGCGGGCGCCCAAGAGACCCAGTACTTC. Protein sequence: CASSLGLAGAQETQYF.